A single sample gave rise to the 28 T cell receptor beta chains below, sequenced in a study of cytomegalovirus exposure and HLA in healthy donors. The PCR made use of 60 Vbeta and 13 Jbeta primers. Sequencing used immunoSEQ multiplex PCR; TCRdb keeps in-frame clones, though not all of them. The data show 130,000 or so clones, 6.5% to 9.5% seen once. Input material: PBMCs. The receptors shown here come from a man aged 40-50 years in good health and CMV-seronegative.

This clone was detected a few times. This rearrangement joins TRBV4-1 to TRBJ2-7, with 8 nucleotides matching TRBD2. The trim removed 0 bases at V and 2 bases at J, leaving 3 bases unmatched. CDR1 and CDR2 (germline): MGHRA, YSYEKL. This CDR3 spans 15 amino acids. The CDR3 reads CASSQEWGLAYEQYF. The CDR3 nucleotides read TGCGCCAGCAGCCAAGAGTGGGGACTAGCCTACGAGCAGTACTTC.

The V and J genes are TRBV5-6 and TRBJ1-6, with 7 bases that match TRBD1. V lost 2 bases to trimming and J lost 7 bases; unmatched junction nucleotides: 3. Germline loops: CDR1 SGHDT, CDR2 YYEEEE. The CDR3 runs 14 residues. The CDR3 sequence is CASSFTGDNSPLHF. In nucleotides, the CDR3 is TGTGCCAGCAGCTTCACAGGGGACAATTCACCCCTCCACTTT.

This chain links TRBV2 with TRBJ2-3, with a possible D match to TRBD2 (5 bases). The CDR3 runs to 13 residues. Trimming pared 10 bases from V and 1 base from J, leaving 12 bases between. Germline CDR1 SNHLY, CDR2 FYNNEI. CDR3: CAKRAGGTDTQYF. The CDR3 region has the DNA TGTGCCAAACGGGCCGGGGGCACAGATACGCAGTATTTT.

There are a few counts of this clone. The chain has TRBV7-9 and TRBJ2-3; no definite D call. Per the germline V gene, CDR1 is SEHNR and CDR2 is FQNEAQ (reference sequence). Trimming stripped 5 bases from V and 4 bases from J, with 7 bases between. The CDR3 is 12 amino acids. The CDR3 reads CASSGPPDTQYF. The CDR3 DNA reads as TGTGCCAGCAGCGGCCCCCCAGATACGCAGTATTTT. The whole variable domain, remainder taken from reference TRBV7-9 and TRBJ2-3, is DTGVSQNPRHKITKRGQNVTFRCDPISEHNRLYWYRQTLGQGPEFLTYFQNEAQLEKSRLLSDRFSAERPKGSFSTLEIQRTEQGDSAMYLCASSGPPDTQYFGPGTRLTVL.

This clone was counted between two and nine times. The V call is TRBV6-1, the J call TRBJ2-1; 8 bases are a match to TRBD2. Unmatched junction bases numbered 6, after V lost 0 bases and J lost 5 bases. The CDR3 totals 16 residues. Germline V gene data show CDR1 as MNHNS and CDR2 as SASEGT. CDR3 in DNA: TGTGCCAGCAGTGAAGCGACGGCGGGGGGTCACAATGAGCAGTTCTTC. Translated, it gives CASSEATAGGHNEQFF.

This chain joins TRBV7-9 and TRBJ2-5; D is perhaps TRBD1 (6 bases). V lost 7 bases and J lost 4, with 16 bases in between. Looked up from germline, CDR1 is SEHNR and CDR2 is FQNEAQ (reference sequence). This CDR3 region has 14 residues. DNA of the CDR3: TGTGCCAGCAACCCGACCAGGGGTCCAGAGACCCAGTACTTC. Translated, it gives CASNPTRGPETQYF.

This clone was detected a few times. The V call is TRBV9, the J call TRBJ2-7; D gene unclear. The CDR3 spans 13 residues. The V and J ends lost 0 bases and 1 base respectively, with 5 bases between them. Looked up from germline, CDR1 is SGDLS and CDR2 is YYNGEE. The CDR3 coding sequence is TGTGCCAGCAGCGTAGACTTTTCCTACGAGCAGTACTTC. Translated, it gives CASSVDFSYEQYF.

The V gene is TRBV5-1, the J gene TRBJ2-7, with D possibly matching TRBD2 (6 bases). The CDR3 loop spans 13 amino acids. V lost 4 bases, J lost 1 base, and 9 bases lay in between. Germline CDR1 and CDR2: SGHRS and YFSETQ. This chain's CDR3 is CASSRDWSYEQYF. DNA of the CDR3: TGCGCCAGCAGCAGGGACTGGTCCTACGAGCAGTACTTC.

The chain is built from TRBV6-1 and TRBJ2-7, with a tentative D call TRBD2 (6 bases). From germline, CDR1 is MNHNS and CDR2 SASEGT. The CDR3 length is 14 residues. Between the trimmed V and J ends, which lost 3 bases and 0 bases, there was a span of 9 bases. CDR3 residues: CASSEVRGSYEQYF. CDR3 in DNA: TGTGCCAGCAGTGAGGTGCGGGGCTCCTACGAGCAGTACTTC.

This chain joins TRBV2 and TRBJ2-3, with D possibly TRBD1 on 6 matching bases. There are 15 residues in the CDR3. CDR1 and CDR2 (germline): SNHLY, FYNNEI. The germline V and J ends were trimmed by 3 bases and 4 bases, with 14 bases remaining between them. The CDR3 sequence is CASSDGRGMADTQYF. Written as DNA, the CDR3 is TGTGCCAGCAGTGATGGCAGGGGAATGGCAGATACGCAGTATTTT. The full variable domain, its missing parts supplied by reference TRBV2 and TRBJ2-3, is EPEVTQTPSHQVTQMGQEVILRCVPISNHLYFYWYRQILGQKVEFLVSFYNNEISEKSEIFDDQFSVERPDGSNFTLKIRSTKLEDSAMYFCASSDGRGMADTQYFGPGTRLTVL.

This clone was picked up a small number of times. This chain connects TRBV27 to TRBJ1-6; no clear D gene. CDR1 is MNHEY and CDR2 is SMNVEV in the germline V gene (reference sequence). Trimming pared 5 bases from V and 15 bases from J, leaving 14 bases between. The CDR3 extends over 12 amino acids. CDR3 sequence: CASSPLGAHLHF. The CDR3 region has the DNA TGTGCCAGCAGTCCCCTAGGAGCGCACCTCCACTTT.

This clone was observed a few times. V usage is TRBV7-2 and J usage is TRBJ1-1; no clear D gene. V was clipped by 1 base and J by 1 base, with 4 bases between them. The CDR3 contains 13 residues. From germline, CDR1 is SGHTA and CDR2 FQGNSA. The CDR3 reads CASSLVWNTEAFF. CDR3 sequence (DNA): TGTGCCAGCAGCTTAGTCTGGAACACTGAAGCTTTCTTT.

The chain uses TRBV7-3 and TRBJ2-1; TRBD1 agrees at 9 bases. CDR3 size: 15 residues. CDR1 is SGHTA and CDR2 is FQGTGA in the germline V gene. V shed 5 bases, J shed 9 bases, and the junction held 11 bases outside the gene matches. The CDR3 region has the DNA TGTGCCAGCAGCCCCGAGGGGACAGGGAATGGTGAGCAGTTCTTC. This codes for CASSPEGTGNGEQFF.

In its sample, this clone was seen a few times. The chain combines TRBV10-3 with TRBJ2-3, with D perhaps TRBD2 (5 bases). V shed 7 bases and J shed 0 bases, with 8 bases lying between them. This CDR3 has 13 residues. Germline CDR1 and CDR2: ENHRY and SYGVKD. The CDR3, as DNA: TGTGCCATCACGCAGCGGAGCACAGATACGCAGTATTTT. Its protein product is CAITQRSTDTQYF.

This clone turned up a few times. This chain links TRBV19 with TRBJ2-7, with D possibly matching TRBD1 (7 bases). The germline CDR1 and CDR2 sequences are LNHDA and SQIVND (reference sequence). Trimming shortened V by 4 bases and J by 2 bases, and 15 bases separated the two germline ends. The CDR3 length is 15 residues. The CDR3 nucleotides read TGTGCCAGTAGTAGGCGGGGACAGATGCCCTACGAGCAGTACTTC. It encodes CASSRRGQMPYEQYF.

This clone was counted only a few times. The chain employs TRBV15 and TRBJ1-5; 7 bases align to TRBD1. V lost 4 bases to trimming and J lost 4 bases; unmatched junction nucleotides: 10. The CDR3 is 16 residues long. Germline CDR1 and CDR2: LNHNV and YYDKDF (reference sequence). The chain's CDR3 is CATSTTGQRDNQPQHF. The DNA for the CDR3 is TGTGCCACCAGCACCACGGGACAGCGAGATAATCAGCCCCAGCATTTT.

This clone was seen more than once but under ten times. The chain recombines TRBV25-1 with TRBJ1-4; TRBD1 agrees at 11 bases. Trimming took 7 bases from V and 8 from J; bases not matched to a gene: 18. The CDR3 extends over 18 amino acids. CDR1 is MGHDK, CDR2 SYGVNS, per germline. The DNA for the CDR3 is TGTGCCAGCAATCGACCGGGACAGGGGGGGACTGTGCGGGAAAAACTGTTTTTT. Residues: CASNRPGQGGTVREKLFF.

The genes are TRBV7-9 and TRBJ2-3; D remains ambiguous. This CDR3 is 12 amino acids long. The germline V gene encodes CDR1 SEHNR and CDR2 FQNEAQ (reference sequence). V lost 1 base and J lost 5, with 4 bases in between. CDR3 loop: CASSLDIDTQYF. CDR3 in DNA: TGTGCCAGCAGCTTAGATATAGATACGCAGTATTTT.

This clone showed up just a few times. V usage is TRBV5-6 and J usage is TRBJ1-6; 8 bases align to TRBD1. Germline CDR1 and CDR2: SGHDT and YYEEEE. The CDR3 sequence is 15 residues long. J gave up 6 bases and V 3 bases, and 5 bases lay outside the gene matches. The CDR3 loop is CASSSGDRRNSPLHF. CDR3 sequence (DNA): TGTGCCAGCAGCTCGGGGGACAGGCGTAATTCACCCCTCCACTTT. The complete variable domain, with remaining parts taken from reference TRBV5-6 and TRBJ1-6, reads DAGVTQSPTHLIKTRGQQVTLRCSPKSGHDTVSWYQQALGQGPQFIFQYYEEEERQRGNFPDRFSGHQFPNYSSELNVNALLLGDSALYLCASSSGDRRNSPLHFGNGTRLTVT.

This clone showed up just a few times. The genes are TRBV30 and TRBJ2-1, with D tentatively TRBD2 (6 bases). Germline CDR1 reads GTSNPN; CDR2 reads SVGIG (reference sequence). This CDR3 is built from 14 residues. Trimming took off 1 base at V and 5 bases at J, with 12 bases between the two ends. The CDR3 loop reads CAWSGSTGDNEQFF. The CDR3 nucleotides read TGTGCCTGGAGTGGCAGCACGGGAGACAATGAGCAGTTCTTC.

This clone was observed a few times. The gene calls are TRBV30 and TRBJ1-5; 9 nucleotides match TRBD1. The V segment lost 5 bases and the J segment 6 bases; nucleotides outside the gene matches: 5. The CDR3 sequence is 13 residues long. Germline assignment: CDR1 GTSNPN and CDR2 SVGIG (reference sequence). The DNA of the CDR3 is TGTGCCTGGTCGGACAGGGGTGGTCAGCCCCAGCATTTT. This encodes CAWSDRGGQPQHF.

In its sample, this clone was seen a few times. The chain has TRBV19 and TRBJ1-1, with 11 bases lining up with TRBD1. The germline gives CDR1 LNHDA, CDR2 SQIVND (reference sequence). CDR3 length: 14 residues. V was clipped by 5 bases and J by 5 bases; unmatched bases: 4. In DNA form, the CDR3 reads TGTGCCAGTAGTCTTTGGGACAGGGGGACTGAAGCTTTCTTT. Translating gives CASSLWDRGTEAFF.

The rearrangement joins TRBV19 to TRBJ1-4; 7 positions agree with TRBD1. The V and J ends lost 6 bases and 8 bases, in that order; junction bases with no gene match: 6. CDR3 length equals 13 residues. Germline values: CDR1 LNHDA, CDR2 SQIVND (reference sequence). As DNA, the CDR3 is TGTGCCAGTAGCCTCCGGGACAGCGAAAAACTGTTTTTT. It codes for CASSLRDSEKLFF.

The chain is built from TRBV19 and TRBJ2-6, with 10 bases aligning to TRBD1. The J segment lost 4 bases and the V segment lost 3 bases, leaving 6 bases of the junction unmatched. Germline V gene data show CDR1 as LNHDA and CDR2 as SQIVND (reference sequence). The CDR3 is 17 amino acids. The CDR3 sequence: CASSIRQGARGANVLTF. The CDR3 bases are TGTGCCAGTAGTATTAGACAGGGGGCGCGCGGGGCCAACGTCCTGACTTTC.

The V gene is TRBV4-2, the J gene TRBJ1-5, with 8 bases identical to TRBD1. CDR1 is LGHNA, CDR2 YNFKEQ, per germline. The J segment lost 5 bases and the V segment lost 1 base, leaving 4 bases of the junction unmatched. The CDR3 loop spans 15 amino acids. Here the CDR3 DNA reads TGTGCCAGCAGCCAAGCAGGGACAGGAGATCAGCCCCAGCATTTT. It codes for CASSQAGTGDQPQHF.

Only a few counts were recorded for this clone. The genes are TRBV28 and TRBJ2-5, with TRBD2 as a possible D gene (7 bases). V was shortened by 5 bases and J by 3 bases, with 10 bases between the two germline ends. Germline V lookup: CDR1 MDHEN, CDR2 SYDVKM. The CDR3 loop spans 13 amino acids. The CDR3 is CASSGGAEETQYF. The CDR3 bases are TGTGCCAGCAGTGGGGGGGCCGAAGAGACCCAGTACTTC.

The chain employs TRBV5-6 and TRBJ2-1; D perhaps matches TRBD1 (5 bases). The length of the CDR3 is 16 residues. V gave up 0 bases and J gave up 5 bases, with 15 bases separating them. The germline gives CDR1 SGHDT, CDR2 YYEEEE. For the CDR3, the DNA is TGTGCCAGCAGCTTGGTTTCAGGGATCGGTGACAATGAGCAGTTCTTC. The encoded protein is CASSLVSGIGDNEQFF.

The J gene is TRBJ1-2, the V gene TRBV19, with TRBD1 matching over 8 bases. Looked up from germline, CDR1 is LNHDA and CDR2 is SQIVND (reference sequence). This CDR3 has 14 amino acids. V shed 8 bases, J shed 4 bases, and the junction held 9 bases outside the gene matches. CDR3 amino acids: CASRSRDRTYGYTF. CDR3 nucleotides: TGTGCCAGTCGCTCCCGGGACAGGACCTATGGCTACACCTTC.